One and the same sample provided the 11 T cell receptor beta chains below, sequenced in a study of somatic mutations in cytotoxic T cells in rheumatoid arthritis. This table comes from immunoSEQ multiplex PCR, and its TCRdb copy is limited to in-frame clones, with some not included. The table includes about 5,600 clones, roughly 85% detected once. The specimen sequenced was CD8+ T cells sorted from blood. Receptors originate from an adult with rheumatoid arthritis.

V is TRBV11-1 and J is TRBJ2-7; perhaps TRBD2 as D (5 bases). The CDR3 runs 15 residues. The germline gives CDR1 SGHAT, CDR2 FQDESV (reference sequence). V lost 0 bases to trimming and J lost 7 bases, with 16 bases between them. This chain's CDR3 is CASSLAQAGPGEQYF. CDR3 coding DNA: TGTGCCAGCAGCTTAGCGCAGGCCGGCCCGGGGGAGCAGTACTTC.

The gene calls are TRBV25-1 and TRBJ1-2; D is undetermined. V was pared by 5 bases and J by 4 bases, with 23 bases between. CDR3 size: 17 residues. Germline-derived CDR1 and CDR2 are MGHDK and SYGVNS. This chain's CDR3 is CASSRPDGVGLGYGYTF. The CDR3 nucleotides read TGTGCCAGCAGTCGCCCGGACGGGGTGGGTCTCGGCTATGGCTACACCTTC.

This clone was counted a single time. The chain carries TRBV5-5 and TRBJ1-2; D uncertain. Trimming stripped 1 base from V and 4 bases from J, with 14 bases between. CDR1 and CDR2 from the germline V gene are SGHKS and YYEKEE (reference sequence). This CDR3 comprises 15 residues. As DNA, the CDR3 is TGTGCCAGCAGCTTGAGTCCGGGGAGTATCTATGGCTACACCTTC. Protein: CASSLSPGSIYGYTF.

V and J are TRBV5-1 and TRBJ2-1; possibly TRBD1 for D (6 bases). The CDR3 is 12 amino acids. V lost 5 bases, J lost 6 bases, and 9 bases lay in between. The germline V gene encodes CDR1 SGHRS and CDR2 YFSETQ. The CDR3 nucleotides are TGCGCCAGCAGGGACAGTTCCAATGAGCAGTTCTTC. It codes for CASRDSSNEQFF.

This sequence joins TRBV5-1 and TRBJ1-4, with D possibly being TRBD1 (6 bases). V was clipped by 6 bases and J by 10 bases, with 13 bases between them. Germline CDR1 is SGHRS and CDR2 is YFSETQ. This CDR3 spans 12 amino acids. CDR3 sequence (DNA): TGCGCCAGCACCAATCAACAGGGAAAACTGTTTTTT. Translated, it gives CASTNQQGKLFF.

The chain is built from TRBV6-4 and TRBJ1-2; D is unresolved. Per germline, CDR1 MRHNA and CDR2 SNTAGT. The CDR3 consists of 12 residues. V was cut by 3 bases and J by 4 bases, with 6 bases left in between. DNA for the CDR3: TGTGCCAGCAGTGATGAAGGCTATGGCTACACCTTC. It encodes CASSDEGYGYTF.

This chain uses TRBV9 with TRBJ2-7; 11 bases map to TRBD2. There are 16 residues in the CDR3. The V segment lost 3 bases and the J segment 1 base; nucleotides outside the gene matches: 6. CDR1 and CDR2 from the germline V gene are SGDLS and YYNGEE. The CDR3 loop reads CASSANSGRESYEQYF. Here the CDR3 DNA reads TGTGCCAGCAGCGCCAATAGCGGGAGGGAATCCTACGAGCAGTACTTC.

The chain links TRBV5-1 to TRBJ2-1; TRBD2 matches at 10 bases. V was pared by 1 base and J by 7 bases, with 11 bases of the junction left unmatched. Germline CDR1 is SGHRS and CDR2 is YFSETQ. The CDR3 has 17 residues. Here the CDR3 DNA reads TGCGCCAGCAGCTTGATGGCAGCGGGAGGGCCGCGGAATGAGCAGTTCTTC. Encoded protein: CASSLMAAGGPRNEQFF. Full variable domain (remainder filled in from reference TRBV5-1 and TRBJ2-1): KAGVTQTPRYLIKTRGQQVTLSCSPISGHRSVSWYQQTPGQGLQFLFEYFSETQRNKGNFPGRFSGRQFSNSRSEMNVSTLELGDSALYLCASSLMAAGGPRNEQFFGPGTRLTVL.

The genes are TRBV6-4 and TRBJ2-5; TRBD2 agrees at 7 bases. Germline CDR1 and CDR2: MRHNA and SNTAGT. Trimming at V came to 2 bases and at J to 1 base, leaving 4 bases not matched to a gene. The CDR3 spans 15 residues. The CDR3 nucleotides are TGTGCCAGCAGTGACCGGGCGGGAGCCCAAGAGACCCAGTACTTC. It translates to CASSDRAGAQETQYF.

The V gene is TRBV6-4, the J gene TRBJ2-1; no reliable D call. The CDR3 totals 15 residues. Trimming removed 0 bases at V and 5 bases at J, with 11 bases between. In germline, CDR1 is MRHNA, CDR2 SNTAGT. The CDR3 DNA follows: TGTGCCAGCAGTGACTCTCTAGAAGGAGACAATGAGCAGTTCTTC. Amino acid sequence: CASSDSLEGDNEQFF.

For this clone: One end of the junction is discordant with germline, which a read error may explain. The chain has TRBV7-7 and TRBJ2-1; 13 bases fit TRBD2. Germline assignment: CDR1 SSHAT and CDR2 FNYEAQ (reference sequence). The CDR3 is 17 amino acids. CDR3 loop: CASSPGLAGSSYNEQFF. Written as DNA, the CDR3 is TGTGCTAGCAGCCCGGGACTAGCGGGAAGCTCCTACAATGAGCAGTTCTTC.